This TCR beta chain appears in the sequencing data of a study of T cells expressing NK-cell markers. On the study more broadly: Among the eight sequenced donors, seven tested HCMV-seropositive and one tested seronegative. Findings of the study overall: About six of the donors carried dominant NKG2C+ clonotypes that took up about 1.0-7.0% of their CD8+ T cells. A few donors likewise had their CD3+CD56-NKG2C+ fraction led by these clonotypes.

As to this clonotype: The target antigen is unknown.

TCRdb re-analyzed the 5' RACE reads; it lists each CDR3 protein once, without DNA. Its table lists some 500,000 distinct CDR3 sequences. This receptor was obtained from a woman aged 45 to 65 in good health. Specimen: blood T cells: a sorted CD56 or NKG2C T cell subset, CD4+ or CD8+ T cells, or bulk PBMC T cells (not recorded which).

The CDR3 region is CASSFSPGNTGELFF. The J gene is TRBJ2-2, the V gene TRBV5-5. CDR1 is SGHKS, CDR2 YYEKEE, per germline (reference sequence). The CDR3 length is 15 residues.